Below are 18 T cell receptor beta chains sequenced from a single sample in a study of blood T cell repertoires in COVID-19. The method was immunoSEQ multiplex PCR; TCRdb's version includes in-frame clones alone and lacks a portion of them. Seen here are some 62,000 clones, more than 60% observed once, and the top ten hold 4% to 5.5%. The specimen was peripheral blood. Receptor source: a human donor in a cohort sampled during active COVID-19.

V usage is TRBV7-8 and J usage is TRBJ1-2; D is uncertain. CDR3 length equals 15 residues. Trimming pared 0 bases from V and 3 bases from J, leaving 11 bases between. In germline, CDR1 is SGHVS, CDR2 FQNEAQ. This CDR3 reads CASSLASGFHYGYTF. The CDR3 DNA reads as TGTGCCAGCAGCTTAGCATCCGGGTTTCACTATGGCTACACCTTC.

For this clone: Germline is not matched at one junction end, which may reflect a read error. Other DNA variants within this sample encode the same CDR3. The chain has TRBV2 and TRBJ2-5; 10 bases are shared with TRBD2. The V gene's germline CDR1 is SNHLY and CDR2 FYNNEI. The CDR3 consists of 15 residues. Here the CDR3 reads CASKGGAGGQETQYF. CDR3 DNA sequence: TGCGCCAGCAAGGGTGGAGCGGGGGGGCAAGAGACCCAGTACTTC.

The V and J genes are TRBV7-9 and TRBJ2-2, with D perhaps matching TRBD2 (5 bases). The germline CDR1 and CDR2 sequences are SEHNR and FQNEAQ (reference sequence). CDR3 size: 13 residues. The V end lost 3 bases, the J end lost 6 bases, and 8 bases lay between the germline ends. CDR3 nucleotide sequence: TGTGCCAGCAGCTTTAGGGAGTCCGGGGAGCTGTTTTTT. Protein product: CASSFRESGELFF. Combining the CDR3 with reference TRBV7-9 and TRBJ2-2 gives the whole variable domain DTGVSQNPRHKITKRGQNVTFRCDPISEHNRLYWYRQTLGQGPEFLTYFQNEAQLEKSRLLSDRFSAERPKGSFSTLEIQRTEQGDSAMYLCASSFRESGELFFGEGSRLTVL.

This chain connects TRBV7-2 to TRBJ2-5; D is perhaps TRBD1 (6 bases). Germline CDR1 and CDR2: SGHTA and FQGNSA. The CDR3 runs to 15 residues. Between the trimmed V and J ends, which lost 2 bases and 3 bases, there was a span of 13 bases. The CDR3, as DNA: TGTGCCAGCAGCTTAACAGGGTTAGGGAAAGAGACCCAGTACTTC. Translation gives CASSLTGLGKETQYF.

This chain joins TRBV6-2 or TRBV6-3 and TRBJ1-2; D is ambiguous. Trimming took 0 bases from V and 0 from J, leaving 5 bases between them. This CDR3 is 14 amino acids long. The germline CDR1 and CDR2 sequences are MNHEY and SVGEGT. The CDR3 spells CASSYSQANYGYTF. The DNA of the CDR3 is TGTGCCAGCAGTTACTCACAAGCTAACTATGGCTACACCTTC.

The rearrangement links TRBV4-3 to TRBJ2-6; D is possibly TRBD2 (7 bases). This CDR3 region has 19 residues. Germline CDR1 and CDR2: LGHNA and YSLEER. V lost 4 bases and J lost 0, with 19 bases in between. The CDR3, as DNA: TGCGCCAGCAGCCCAAGTTCAAGGGGGGGTTCCTCTGGGGCCAACGTCCTGACTTTC. Residues: CASSPSSRGGSSGANVLTF.

This clone was seen just once. CDR3 sequence (DNA): TGTGCCAGTACCCCCTCTCAGTCACTAGCGGGGGGGCCGTGGGAGCAGTTCTTC. Its protein is CASTPSQSLAGGPWEQFF. The chain couples TRBV19 to TRBJ2-1; 13 nucleotides match TRBD2. V lost 7 bases to trimming and J lost 10 bases; unmatched junction nucleotides: 19. Germline values: CDR1 LNHDA, CDR2 SQIVND (reference sequence). This CDR3 is built from 18 residues. Looking up the rest from reference TRBV19 and TRBJ2-1 gives the full variable domain: DGGITQSPKYLFRKEGQNVTLSCEQNLNHDAMYWYRQDPGQGLRLIYYSQIVNDFQKGDIAEGYSVSREKKESFPLTVTSAQKNPTAFYLCASTPSQSLAGGPWEQFFGPGTRLTVL.

The CDR3 here is CASSEQGITNQPQHF. The CDR3, as DNA: TGTGCCAGTAGCGAACAGGGGATAACCAATCAGCCCCAGCATTTT. V is TRBV19 and J is TRBJ1-5, with TRBD1 matching 7 bases. The CDR3 loop spans 15 amino acids. Germline V gene sequence: CDR1 LNHDA, CDR2 SQIVND (reference sequence). J lost 3 bases, V lost 6 bases, and 8 bases had no gene match.

The V gene is TRBV19, the J gene TRBJ2-3; 7 bases align to TRBD1. V lost 2 bases to trimming and J lost 2 bases; unmatched junction nucleotides: 4. The germline V gene has CDR1 LNHDA and CDR2 SQIVND (reference sequence). The CDR3 is made up of 15 amino acids. The CDR3 region has the DNA TGTGCCAGTAGTATATACCAGGGGGTCACAGATACGCAGTATTTT. Protein sequence: CASSIYQGVTDTQYF.

This chain links TRBV14 with TRBJ1-4, with 9 bases aligning to TRBD1. The length of the CDR3 is 17 residues. Trimming cost V 4 bases and J 8 bases; bases outside gene matches: 14. Germline lookup yields CDR1 SGHDN and CDR2 FVKESK. DNA for the CDR3: TGTGCCAGCAGCCGGACGAAAGGACAGGGGTCAGGGGAAAAACTGTTTTTT. Its protein product is CASSRTKGQGSGEKLFF.

This clone has only a few counts. This chain connects TRBV19 to TRBJ2-1; 9 bases match TRBD1. The CDR3 runs 14 residues. Germline CDR1 and CDR2: LNHDA and SQIVND (reference sequence). The V and J ends lost 5 bases and 10 bases, in that order; junction bases with no gene match: 9. CDR3 protein: CASSPGTGLGEQFF. CDR3 bases: TGTGCCAGTAGTCCCGGGACAGGGTTGGGGGAGCAGTTCTTC.

This chain links TRBV25-1 with TRBJ1-2; no reliable D call. Trimming stripped 1 base from V and 6 bases from J, with 9 bases between. CDR1 MGHDK and CDR2 SYGVNS come from the germline V gene. CDR3 length: 13 amino acids. The CDR3 spells CASSESPVHGYTF. DNA for the CDR3: TGTGCCAGCAGTGAATCGCCAGTCCATGGCTACACCTTC.

The chain employs TRBV4-1 and TRBJ2-2; D uncertain. Germline-derived CDR1 and CDR2 are MGHRA and YSYEKL. The CDR3 has 15 amino acids. Trimming took 3 bases from V and 0 from J, leaving 8 bases between them. The CDR3 is CASSQRQANTGELFF. DNA for the CDR3: TGCGCCAGCAGCCAGAGACAAGCGAACACCGGGGAGCTGTTTTTT.

This chain uses TRBV7-3 with TRBJ2-1; 13 bases are shared with TRBD2. This CDR3 has 17 amino acids. The V segment lost 0 bases and the J segment 2 bases; nucleotides outside the gene matches: 1. Germline V gene sequence: CDR1 SGHTA, CDR2 FQGTGA. CDR3 sequence: CASSLTGLAGAYNEQFF. CDR3 in DNA: TGTGCCAGCAGCTTAACAGGACTAGCGGGGGCCTACAATGAGCAGTTCTTC.

The V gene is TRBV7-9, the J gene TRBJ2-3; the match to TRBD2 covers 7 bases. Germline CDR1 is SEHNR and CDR2 is FQNEAQ (reference sequence). The length of the CDR3 is 14 residues. V shed 5 bases and J 4 bases; nucleotides not matched to a gene: 6. DNA of the CDR3: TGTGCCAGCAGCACAAGCGGGGCCGCAGATACGCAGTATTTT. It specifies CASSTSGAADTQYF. The variable domain in full, completed from reference TRBV7-9 and TRBJ2-3, reads DTGVSQNPRHKITKRGQNVTFRCDPISEHNRLYWYRQTLGQGPEFLTYFQNEAQLEKSRLLSDRFSAERPKGSFSTLEIQRTEQGDSAMYLCASSTSGAADTQYFGPGTRLTVL.

The chain recombines TRBV3-1 (or the pseudogene TRBV3-2) with TRBJ2-2; perhaps TRBD1 as D (5 bases). The CDR3 totals 15 residues. The germline V gene has CDR1 LGHDT and CDR2 YNNKEL (reference sequence). Deletions cut 4 bases from V and 6 bases from J, with 15 bases between. CDR3 protein: CASSRQRQFPGELFF. CDR3 nucleotides: TGTGCCAGCAGCCGGCAGAGACAGTTCCCCGGGGAGCTGTTTTTT.

The chain is built from TRBV30 and TRBJ1-4; D is uncertain. The CDR3 is 13 residues long. Germline V gene lookup returns CDR1 GTSNPN and CDR2 SVGIG (reference sequence). V lost 0 bases, J lost 1 base, and 3 bases lay in between. The CDR3 loop reads CAWSVQTNEKLFF. The CDR3 DNA reads TGTGCCTGGAGTGTACAAACTAATGAAAAACTGTTTTTT.

This rearrangement joins TRBV30 to TRBJ1-4; 7 positions match TRBD1. V dropped 7 bases and J dropped 7; count of bases not matched to a gene: 0. CDR3 length equals 10 residues. Germline CDR1 reads GTSNPN; CDR2 reads SVGIG (reference sequence). The CDR3 region is CASGGEKLFF. The CDR3 DNA reads TGTGCCTCAGGGGGTGAAAAACTGTTTTTT.